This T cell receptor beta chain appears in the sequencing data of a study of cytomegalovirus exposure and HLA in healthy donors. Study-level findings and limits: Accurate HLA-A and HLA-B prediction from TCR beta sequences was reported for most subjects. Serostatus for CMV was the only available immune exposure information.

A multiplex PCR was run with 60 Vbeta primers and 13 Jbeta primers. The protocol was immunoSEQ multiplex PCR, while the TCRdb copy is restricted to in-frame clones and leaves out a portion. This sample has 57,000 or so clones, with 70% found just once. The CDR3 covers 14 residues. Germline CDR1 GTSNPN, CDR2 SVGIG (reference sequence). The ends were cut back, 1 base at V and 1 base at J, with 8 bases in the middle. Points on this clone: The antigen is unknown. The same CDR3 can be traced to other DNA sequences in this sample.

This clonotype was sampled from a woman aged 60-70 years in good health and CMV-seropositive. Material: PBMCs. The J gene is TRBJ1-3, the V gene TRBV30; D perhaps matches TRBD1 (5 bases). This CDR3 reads CAWSDTGSGNTIYF. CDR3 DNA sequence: TGTGCCTGGAGTGATACAGGATCTGGAAACACCATATATTTT.